This passage covers 10 T cell receptor beta chains from one sample sequenced in a study of blood T cells in healthy people across ages. Through a sample-barcoded 5' primer and a J-beta primer mix, a second PCR was run for roughly 6 to 12 cycles. TCRdb fed the 5' RACE reads into MiXCR, producing one record per CDR3 protein. The repertoire includes about 900,000 distinct CDR3 sequences, less than 80% of them detected once, and 28% sits in the top ten. What was sequenced was blood. The receptor source for this set is a man aged 30-40 years in good health.

Only a few counts were recorded for this clonotype. An end of the junction differs from the germline gene, which may be a read error. The chain couples TRBV9 to TRBJ2-1, with D unclear. Germline loops: CDR1 SGDLS, CDR2 YYNGEE. The length of the CDR3 is 15 residues. CDR3 nucleotides: TGTGCCAGCAACGTAGACGGGTCTTCTTACAATGAGCAGTTCTTC. It encodes CASNVDGSSYNEQFF.

This chain joins TRBV6-2 or TRBV6-3 and TRBJ1-1, with D unresolved. Germline V gene sequence: CDR1 MNHEY, CDR2 SVGEGT. V lost 8 bases and J lost 0, with 13 bases in between. There are 14 residues in the CDR3. This CDR3 is CASSPGRMNTEAFF. DNA for the CDR3: TGTGCCAGCTCCCCCGGGCGTATGAACACTGAAGCTTTCTTT.

This clonotype was observed once. The chain uses TRBV7-9 and TRBJ2-1; D not certain. V was trimmed by 8 bases and J by 5 bases, leaving 13 bases between them. Germline-derived CDR1 and CDR2 are SEHNR and FQNEAQ (reference sequence). The CDR3 totals 13 residues. The CDR3, as DNA: TGTGCCAGCCGGGCTCCGCGAGACAATGAGCAGTTCTTC. Its protein is CASRAPRDNEQFF.

V gene TRBV15 combines with J gene TRBJ2-4; 7 bases align to TRBD1. J gave up 8 bases and V 3 bases, and 4 bases lay outside the gene matches. The CDR3 spans 13 residues. CDR1 and CDR2 (germline): LNHNV, YYDKDF (reference sequence). DNA of the CDR3: TGTGCCACCAGCAGTGACAGGGTATACATTCAGTACTTC. Amino acid sequence: CATSSDRVYIQYF.

The V and J genes are TRBV7-6 and TRBJ2-1, with unresolved D. Trimming shortened V by 1 base and J by 10 bases, and 11 bases separated the two germline ends. Germline-derived CDR1 and CDR2 are SGHVS and FNYEAQ. The CDR3 is made up of 13 amino acids. The CDR3 loop reads CASSLGPIEEQFF. DNA for the CDR3: TGTGCCAGCAGCTTAGGTCCTATAGAAGAGCAGTTCTTC.

Only a few counts were recorded for this clonotype. The gene calls are TRBV20-1 and TRBJ2-7; D is perhaps TRBD2 (5 bases). The CDR3 runs to 11 residues. CDR1 and CDR2 from the germline V gene are DFQATT and SNEGSKA (reference sequence). In nucleotides, the CDR3 is TGCAACCCGGGGATAATGGGCGAGCAGTACTTC. Encoded protein: CNPGIMGEQYF.

This clonotype has ten or more counts. The chain employs TRBV7-2 and TRBJ2-3; D is ambiguous. The V end lost 4 bases, the J end lost 6 bases, and 20 bases lay between the germline ends. This CDR3 comprises 16 residues. The germline V gene has CDR1 SGHTA and CDR2 FQGNSA. CDR3 bases: TGTGCCAGCAGCTACTTTGGGCTACTCCTGGGGGATACGCAGTATTTT. Translation gives CASSYFGLLLGDTQYF.

The CDR3 loop is CASSFRPGAYHEQFF. CDR3 coding DNA: TGTGCCAGCAGTTTCCGTCCGGGGGCTTATCATGAGCAGTTCTTC. This chain uses TRBV5-8 with TRBJ2-1; D may correspond to TRBD1 or TRBD2 (6 bases each). This CDR3 comprises 15 residues. V lost 5 bases, J lost 8 bases, and 20 bases lay in between. Germline V gene data show CDR1 as SGHTS and CDR2 as YDEGEE. Drawing the rest from reference TRBV5-8 and TRBJ2-1, the complete variable domain is EAGVTQSPTHLIKTRGQQATLRCSPISGHTSVYWYQQALGLGLQFLLWYDEGEERNRGNFPPRFSGRQFPNYSSELNVNALELEDSALYLCASSFRPGAYHEQFFGPGTRLTVL.

V is TRBV20-1 and J is TRBJ2-1; D not certain. Germline lookup yields CDR1 DFQATT and CDR2 SNEGSKA (reference sequence). This CDR3 contains 14 residues. The V end lost 6 bases, the J end lost 8 bases, and 20 bases lay between the germline ends. The CDR3 loop reads CSAAEVVIGDEQFF. As DNA, the CDR3 is TGCAGTGCGGCAGAGGTAGTAATCGGTGATGAGCAGTTCTTC.

This clonotype was recorded at least ten times. The CDR3 loop is CASSRGYNEQFF. The CDR3 coding sequence is TGCGCCAGCAGCCGGGGATACAATGAGCAGTTCTTC. The chain carries TRBV5-1 and TRBJ2-1; tentative D call: TRBD2 (5 bases). Between the trimmed V and J ends, which lost 4 bases and 4 bases, there was a span of 6 bases. This CDR3 spans 12 amino acids. CDR1 is SGHRS and CDR2 is YFSETQ in the germline V gene.